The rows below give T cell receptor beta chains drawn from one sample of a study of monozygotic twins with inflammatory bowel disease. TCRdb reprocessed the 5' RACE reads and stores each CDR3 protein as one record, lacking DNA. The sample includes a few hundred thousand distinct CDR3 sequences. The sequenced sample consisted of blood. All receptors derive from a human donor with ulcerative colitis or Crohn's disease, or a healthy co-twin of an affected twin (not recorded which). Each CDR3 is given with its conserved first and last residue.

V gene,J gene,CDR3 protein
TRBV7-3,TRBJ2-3,CASSLDGMWGKGTDTQYF
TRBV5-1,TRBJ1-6,CASSLTDRDSPLHF
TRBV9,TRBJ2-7,CASSSGVSYEQYF
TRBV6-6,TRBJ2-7,CASEENGEQYF
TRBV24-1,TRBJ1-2,CATSGLRRDGRIFEDGYTF
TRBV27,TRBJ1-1,CASSLWTGGITEAFF
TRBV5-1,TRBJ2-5,CASSQGGMAGGLVEETQYF
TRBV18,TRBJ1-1,CASSPLPKNTEAFF
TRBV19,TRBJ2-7,CASSRDSPREQYF
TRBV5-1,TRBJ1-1,CASSLGGDNTLSTEAFF
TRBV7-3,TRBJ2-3,CASSPWAHASDTQYF
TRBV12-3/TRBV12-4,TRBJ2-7,CASSPRLAGGAYEQYF
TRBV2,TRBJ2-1,CASSDRGGAINEQFF
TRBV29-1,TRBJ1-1,CSVVGTGNWDTEAFF
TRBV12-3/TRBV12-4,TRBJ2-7,CASTSLGQGVSEQYF
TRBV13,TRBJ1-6,CASSASGTPNSPLHF
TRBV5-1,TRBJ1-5,CASSHPRDIDQPQHF
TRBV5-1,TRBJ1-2,CASRATDPYGYTF
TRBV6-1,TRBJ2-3,CASKGLMSGGGQGDTQYF
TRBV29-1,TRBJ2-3,CSSIRVATDTQYF
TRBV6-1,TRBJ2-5,CASSAQQRQETQYF
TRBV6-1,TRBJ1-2,CASSELGGSGYTF
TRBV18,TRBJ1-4,CASSPPGGTNEKLFF
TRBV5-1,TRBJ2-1,CASSLRSGDGNEQFF
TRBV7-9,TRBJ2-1,CASSAPGSNEQFF
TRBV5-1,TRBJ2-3,CASRPQGGPWDTQYF
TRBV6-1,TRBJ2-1,CASREVSNEQFF
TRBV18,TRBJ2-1,CASSTSGGNNEQFF
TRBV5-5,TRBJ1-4,CASSFGTATRRAFF
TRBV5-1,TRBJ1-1,CASREQDSIEAFF
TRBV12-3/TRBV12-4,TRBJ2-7,CASSFGSDHLGYEQYF
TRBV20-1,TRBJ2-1,CSARDRSGGYNEQFF